This is a list of T cell receptor beta chains from one sample in a study of a mutant IDH1 vaccine in newly diagnosed glioma. Only in-frame clones appear in the TCRdb table, and some are missing; sequencing was by immunoSEQ multiplex PCR. The sample has 55,000 to 70,000 clones; roughly 90% are singletons. The antigens these receptors bind are not known. Sequenced here: PBMCs, sampled from a glioma patient whose treatment included an IDH1 peptide vaccine. The source of these receptors is a man aged 35 to 55 with glioma. The CDR3 runs from the conserved cysteine through the conserved F or W. Fields, in order: CDR3 length, clone size, V gene, D gene, J gene, CDR3 protein, CDR3 DNA. A D gene is named only where the DNA matches it firmly. Clone size, where shown, is once, few, many, or a class for clones that have expanded.

>17|-|TRBV30|TRBD2|TRBJ2-3
CAWSKGLAGQRGDTQYF
TGTGCCTGGAGCAAGGGACTAGCGGGTCAACGAGGAGATACGCAGTATTTT
>13|-|TRBV29-1|TRBD1|TRBJ1-2
CSVGQGIDYGYTF
TGCAGCGTCGGACAGGGAATAGACTATGGCTACACCTTC
>18|-|TRBV4-3|TRBD2|TRBJ2-6
CASSQGLAVSSGANVLTF
TGCGCCAGCAGCCAAGGACTAGCGGTGAGCTCTGGGGCCAACGTCCTGACTTTC
>20|-|TRBV4-3|TRBD1|TRBJ1-3
CASSQDLSRGPNLSGNTIYF
TGCGCCAGCAGCCAAGATTTATCAAGGGGGCCCAACCTCTCTGGAAACACCATATATTTT
>14|once|TRBV6-6|-|TRBJ1-3
CASSRGSSGNTIYF
TGTGCCAGCAGTCGCGGGAGCTCTGGAAACACCATATATTTT
>15|-|TRBV7-2|-|TRBJ2-7
CASSFQGGTPYEQYF
TGTGCCAGCAGCTTTCAGGGAGGAACTCCCTACGAGCAGTACTTC
>13|-|TRBV5-6|-|TRBJ1-5
CASSLARNQPQHF
TGTGCCAGCAGCTTGGCCCGAAATCAGCCCCAGCATTTT
>15|once|TRBV13|TRBD2|TRBJ2-1
CASSHAGGLSNEQFF
TGTGCCAGCAGTCATGCGGGGGGGCTGAGCAATGAGCAGTTCTTC
>13|-|TRBV7-2|-|TRBJ2-5
CASSLASRETQYF
TGTGCCAGCAGCTTAGCCTCGCGGGAGACCCAGTACTTC
>16|once|TRBV6-6|-|TRBJ1-5
CASSYSYRDANQPQHF
TGTGCCAGCAGTTACTCGTACCGGGACGCCAATCAGCCCCAGCATTTT
>14|-|TRBV11-1|-|TRBJ1-1
CASSRDLVATEAFF
TGTGCCAGCAGCCGAGACCTCGTAGCGACTGAAGCTTTCTTT
>11|-|TRBV19|-|TRBJ1-2
CASSGNYGYTF
TGTGCCAGTAGTGGCAATTATGGCTACACCTTC
>16|-|TRBV19|TRBD1|TRBJ1-5
CASSIGPQGAWQPQHF
TGTGCCAGTAGTATAGGCCCACAGGGGGCATGGCAGCCCCAGCATTTT
>19|few|TRBV19|TRBD1|TRBJ2-2
CASSMNPRTRGLDAGELFF
TGTGCCAGTAGTATGAACCCCCGTACGAGGGGGCTCGACGCCGGGGAGCTGTTTTTT
>16|-|TRBV5-1|-|TRBJ2-3
CASSLTTNSPPDTQYF
TGCGCCAGCAGCTTGACGACGAATTCCCCCCCGGATACGCAGTATTTT
>14|once|TRBV6-5|-|TRBJ1-6
CASSYRGYNSPLHF
TGTGCCAGCAGTTACAGGGGGTATAATTCACCCCTCCACTTT
>14|-|TRBV28|-|TRBJ2-3
CASSSNGRTMDWYF
TGTGCCAGCAGTTCTAACGGACGGACCATGGATTGGTATTTT
>13|-|TRBV19|-|TRBJ2-7
CASSIPGAYEQYF
TGTGCCAGTAGTATCCCGGGGGCCTACGAGCAGTACTTC
>18|-|TRBV13|TRBD1|TRBJ2-3
CASSQVAWDRGFTDTQYF
TGTGCCAGCAGTCAGGTGGCCTGGGACAGGGGATTTACAGATACGCAGTATTTT
>16|-|TRBV5-4|-|TRBJ2-6
CASSGIFSSGANVLTF
TGTGCCAGCAGCGGGATTTTTTCCTCTGGGGCCAACGTCCTGACTTTC
>14|few|TRBV7-9|-|TRBJ1-1
CASSLGVWNTEAFF
TGTGCCAGCAGCTTAGGAGTGTGGAACACTGAAGCTTTCTTT
>13|-|TRBV10-1|TRBD2|TRBJ2-3
CASSESGRGAPVF
TGCGCCAGCAGTGAGTCGGGGCGGGGGGCCCCGGTCTTT
>14|few|TRBV28|-|TRBJ2-1
CASSEEFSYNEQFF
TGTGCCAGCAGTGAGGAATTCTCCTACAATGAGCAGTTCTTC
>17|-|TRBV4-2|TRBD2|TRBJ2-3
CASSQEAAGVGTDTQYF
TGTGCCAGCAGCCAAGAGGCAGCGGGAGTTGGCACAGATACGCAGTATTTT
>11|-|TRBV21-1|-|TRBJ1-2
CASTANYGYTF
TGTGCCAGCACAGCTAACTATGGCTACACCTTC
>14|once|TRBV7-9|-|TRBJ2-3
CASSRAGSTDTQYF
TGTGCCAGCAGCAGGGCGGGGAGCACAGATACGCAGTATTTT
>15|-|TRBV5-4|-|TRBJ2-4
CASSLGGAIKNIQYF
TGTGCCAGCAGCTTGGGGGGGGCGATTAAAAACATTCAGTACTTC
>15|-|TRBV25-1|-|TRBJ2-7
CASSERSGPPYEQYF
TGTGCCAGCAGTGAACGGAGCGGACCCCCATACGAGCAGTACTTC
>16|-|TRBV25-1|TRBD1|TRBJ2-1
CASSELVGQGPYEQFF
TGTGCCAGCAGTGAATTGGTGGGACAGGGGCCCTACGAGCAGTTCTTC
>17|-|TRBV7-2|-|TRBJ2-3
CASSLRPDPFSTDTQYF
TGTGCCAGCAGCCTGCGTCCGGACCCCTTTAGCACAGATACGCAGTATTTT